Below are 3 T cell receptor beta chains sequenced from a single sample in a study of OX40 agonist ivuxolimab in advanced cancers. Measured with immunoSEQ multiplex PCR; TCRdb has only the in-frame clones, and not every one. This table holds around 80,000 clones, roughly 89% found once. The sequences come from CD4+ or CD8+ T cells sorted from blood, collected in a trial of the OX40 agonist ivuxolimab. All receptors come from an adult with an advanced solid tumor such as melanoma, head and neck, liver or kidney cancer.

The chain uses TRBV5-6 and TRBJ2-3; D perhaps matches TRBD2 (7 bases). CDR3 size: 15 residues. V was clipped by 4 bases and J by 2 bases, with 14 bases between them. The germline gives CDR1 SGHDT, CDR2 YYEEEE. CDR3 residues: CASSPEAGATDTQYF. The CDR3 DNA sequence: TGTGCCAGCAGCCCCGAGGCGGGGGCCACAGATACGCAGTATTTT.

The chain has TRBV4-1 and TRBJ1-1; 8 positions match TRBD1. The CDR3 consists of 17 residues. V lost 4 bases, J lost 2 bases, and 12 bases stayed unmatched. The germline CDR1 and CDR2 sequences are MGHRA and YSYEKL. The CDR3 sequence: CASSLGQGEYANTEAFF. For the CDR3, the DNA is TGCGCCAGCAGCCTAGGACAGGGAGAGTATGCTAACACTGAAGCTTTCTTT.

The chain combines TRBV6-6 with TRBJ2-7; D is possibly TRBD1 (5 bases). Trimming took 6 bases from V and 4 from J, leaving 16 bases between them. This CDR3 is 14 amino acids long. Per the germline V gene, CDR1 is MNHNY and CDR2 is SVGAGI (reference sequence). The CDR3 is CASSREPTVYEQYF. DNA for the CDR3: TGTGCCAGCAGCCGAGAACCGACAGTTTACGAGCAGTACTTC.